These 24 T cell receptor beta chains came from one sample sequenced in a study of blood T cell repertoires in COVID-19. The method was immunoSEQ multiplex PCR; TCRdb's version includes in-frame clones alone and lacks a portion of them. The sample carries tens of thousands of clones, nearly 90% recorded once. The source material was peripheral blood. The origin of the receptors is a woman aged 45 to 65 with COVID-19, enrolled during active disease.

For the CDR3, the DNA is TGTGCCAGCAGCATATCTAGCGGGAGGGCCAATCGTCAGGAGACCCAGTACTTC. Its protein product is CASSISSGRANRQETQYF. V gene TRBV9 combines with J gene TRBJ2-5, with 12 bases lining up with TRBD2. Per germline, CDR1 SGDLS and CDR2 YYNGEE. The CDR3 sequence is 18 residues long. Germline trimming cut 4 bases from V and 5 bases from J; bases unmatched to any gene: 15.

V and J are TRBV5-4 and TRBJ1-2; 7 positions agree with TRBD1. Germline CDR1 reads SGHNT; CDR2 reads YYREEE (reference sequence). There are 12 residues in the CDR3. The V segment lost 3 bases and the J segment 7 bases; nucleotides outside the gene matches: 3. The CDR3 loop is CASSYTGAGYTF. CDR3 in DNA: TGTGCCAGCAGCTATACAGGGGCTGGCTACACCTTC.

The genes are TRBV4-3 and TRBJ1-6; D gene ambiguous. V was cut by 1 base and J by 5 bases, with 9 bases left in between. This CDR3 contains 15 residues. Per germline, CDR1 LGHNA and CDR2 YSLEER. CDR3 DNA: TGCGCCAGCAGCCAAGTCGGCGCGGATAATTCACCCCTCCACTTT. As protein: CASSQVGADNSPLHF.

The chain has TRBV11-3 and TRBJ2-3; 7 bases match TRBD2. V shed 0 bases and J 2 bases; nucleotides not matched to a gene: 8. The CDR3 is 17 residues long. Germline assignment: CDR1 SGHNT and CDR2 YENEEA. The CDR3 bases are TGTGCCAGCAGCTTAGAAGGCCTAGCGGTCCCCACAGATACGCAGTATTTT. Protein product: CASSLEGLAVPTDTQYF.

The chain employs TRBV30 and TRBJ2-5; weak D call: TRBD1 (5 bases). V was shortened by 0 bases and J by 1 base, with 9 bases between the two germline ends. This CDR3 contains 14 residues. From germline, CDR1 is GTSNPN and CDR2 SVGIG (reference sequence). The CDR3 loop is CAWSVGHSQETQYF. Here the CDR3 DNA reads TGTGCCTGGAGTGTAGGACACAGCCAAGAGACCCAGTACTTC.

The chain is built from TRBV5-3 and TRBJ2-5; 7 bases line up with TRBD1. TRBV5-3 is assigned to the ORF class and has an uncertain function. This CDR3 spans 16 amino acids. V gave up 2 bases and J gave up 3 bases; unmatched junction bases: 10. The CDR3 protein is CARSLEGGSSKETQYF. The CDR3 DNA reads TGTGCCAGAAGCTTAGAAGGGGGCTCATCCAAAGAGACCCAGTACTTC.

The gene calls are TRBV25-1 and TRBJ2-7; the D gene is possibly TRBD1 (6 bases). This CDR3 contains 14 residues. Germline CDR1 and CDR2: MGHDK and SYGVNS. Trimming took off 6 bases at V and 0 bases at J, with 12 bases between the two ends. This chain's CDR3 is CASSKTGGSYEQYF. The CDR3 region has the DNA TGTGCCAGCAGCAAGACAGGCGGCTCCTACGAGCAGTACTTC.

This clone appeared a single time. In DNA, the CDR3 is TGTGCCATTAGACAGTACATGAACACTGAAGCTTTCTTT. It is translated as CAIRQYMNTEAFF. The chain uses TRBV6-6 and TRBJ1-1; TRBD1 is a possible D gene (5 bases). Germline values: CDR1 MNHNY, CDR2 SVGAGI (reference sequence). This CDR3 has 13 residues. V shed 10 bases and J shed 0 bases, with 12 bases lying between them.

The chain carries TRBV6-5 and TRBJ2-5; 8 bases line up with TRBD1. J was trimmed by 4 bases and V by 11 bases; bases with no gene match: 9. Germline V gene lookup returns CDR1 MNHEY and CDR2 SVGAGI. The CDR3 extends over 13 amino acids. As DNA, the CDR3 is TGTGCCTGCCGCAGGGGGCTGGGAGAGACCCAGTACTTC. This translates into CACRRGLGETQYF.

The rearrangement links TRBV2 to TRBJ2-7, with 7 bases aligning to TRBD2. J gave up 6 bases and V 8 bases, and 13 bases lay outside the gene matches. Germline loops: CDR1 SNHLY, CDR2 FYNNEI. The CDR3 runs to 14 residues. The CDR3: CASSPGRPEVEQYF. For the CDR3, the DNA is TGTGCCAGCTCACCCGGGAGGCCGGAGGTCGAGCAGTACTTC.

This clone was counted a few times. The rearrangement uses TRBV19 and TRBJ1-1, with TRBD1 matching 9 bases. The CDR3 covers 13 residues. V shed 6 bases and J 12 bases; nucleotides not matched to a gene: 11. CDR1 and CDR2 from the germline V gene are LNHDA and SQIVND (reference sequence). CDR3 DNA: TGTGCCAGTAGCGGAATAGGGACAGGGATGTCTTTCTTT. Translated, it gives CASSGIGTGMSFF.

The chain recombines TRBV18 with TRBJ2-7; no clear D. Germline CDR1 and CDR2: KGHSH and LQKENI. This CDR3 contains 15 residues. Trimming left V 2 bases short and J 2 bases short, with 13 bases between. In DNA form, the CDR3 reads TGTGCCAGCTCACCAGGTCCTTCACACACCTACGAGCAGTACTTC. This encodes CASSPGPSHTYEQYF. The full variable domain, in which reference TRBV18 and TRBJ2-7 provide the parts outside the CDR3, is NAGVMQNPRHLVRRRGQEARLRCSPMKGHSHVYWYRQLPEEGLKFMVYLQKENIIDESGMPKERFSAEFPKEGPSILRIQQVVRGDSAAYFCASSPGPSHTYEQYFGPGTRLTVT.

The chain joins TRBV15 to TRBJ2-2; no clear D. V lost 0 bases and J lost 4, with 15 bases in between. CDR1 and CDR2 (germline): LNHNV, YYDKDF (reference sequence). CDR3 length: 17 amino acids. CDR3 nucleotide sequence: TGTGCCACCAGCAGAGATCTCCACTCGGTCGGCACCGGGGAGCTGTTTTTT. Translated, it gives CATSRDLHSVGTGELFF.

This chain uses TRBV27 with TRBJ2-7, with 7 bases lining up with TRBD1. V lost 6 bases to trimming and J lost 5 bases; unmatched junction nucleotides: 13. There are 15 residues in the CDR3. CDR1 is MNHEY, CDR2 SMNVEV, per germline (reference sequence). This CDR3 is CASSAIDRAWNEQYF. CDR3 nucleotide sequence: TGTGCCAGCAGCGCTATTGACAGGGCATGGAACGAGCAGTACTTC.

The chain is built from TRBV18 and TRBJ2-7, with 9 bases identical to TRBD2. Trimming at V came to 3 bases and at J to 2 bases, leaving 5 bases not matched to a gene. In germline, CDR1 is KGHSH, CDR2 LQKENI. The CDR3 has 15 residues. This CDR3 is CASSPLTSGTYEQYF. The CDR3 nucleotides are TGTGCCAGCTCACCCTTGACTAGCGGTACCTACGAGCAGTACTTC.

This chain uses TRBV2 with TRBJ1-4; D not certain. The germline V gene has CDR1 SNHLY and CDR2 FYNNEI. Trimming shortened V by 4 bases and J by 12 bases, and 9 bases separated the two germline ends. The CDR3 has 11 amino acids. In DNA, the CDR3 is TGTGCCAGCAGTGTCGACATGCAACTGTTTTTT. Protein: CASSVDMQLFF.

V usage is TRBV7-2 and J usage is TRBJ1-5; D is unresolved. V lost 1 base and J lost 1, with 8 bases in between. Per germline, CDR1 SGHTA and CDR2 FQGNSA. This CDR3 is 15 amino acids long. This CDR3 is CASSLEFRSNQPQHF. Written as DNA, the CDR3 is TGTGCCAGCAGCTTAGAGTTTCGGAGCAATCAGCCCCAGCATTTT.

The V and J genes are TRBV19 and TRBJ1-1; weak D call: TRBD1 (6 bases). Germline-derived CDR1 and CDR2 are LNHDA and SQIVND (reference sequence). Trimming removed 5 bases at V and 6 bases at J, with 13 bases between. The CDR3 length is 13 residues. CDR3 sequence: CASSFYGGAEAFF. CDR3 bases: TGTGCCAGTAGTTTTTATGGGGGCGCTGAAGCTTTCTTT. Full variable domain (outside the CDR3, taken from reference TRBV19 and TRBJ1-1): DGGITQSPKYLFRKEGQNVTLSCEQNLNHDAMYWYRQDPGQGLRLIYYSQIVNDFQKGDIAEGYSVSREKKESFPLTVTSAQKNPTAFYLCASSFYGGAEAFFGQGTRLTVV.

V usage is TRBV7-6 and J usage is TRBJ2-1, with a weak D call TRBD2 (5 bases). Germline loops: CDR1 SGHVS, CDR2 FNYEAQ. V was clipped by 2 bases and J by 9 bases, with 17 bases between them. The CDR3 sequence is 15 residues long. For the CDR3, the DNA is TGTGCCAGCAGCTTAATATCGGGAAGTATAGGTGAGCAGTTCTTC. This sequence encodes CASSLISGSIGEQFF.

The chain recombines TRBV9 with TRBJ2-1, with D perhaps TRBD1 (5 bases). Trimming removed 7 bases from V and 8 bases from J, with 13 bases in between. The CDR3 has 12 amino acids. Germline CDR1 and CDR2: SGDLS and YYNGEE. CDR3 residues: CASSTEFDEQFF. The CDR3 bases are TGTGCCAGCTCGACAGAATTCGATGAGCAGTTCTTC.

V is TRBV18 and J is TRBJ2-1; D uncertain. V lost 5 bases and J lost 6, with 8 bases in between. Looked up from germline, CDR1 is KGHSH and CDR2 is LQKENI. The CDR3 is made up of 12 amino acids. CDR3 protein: CASSESSNEQFF. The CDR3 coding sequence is TGTGCCAGCTCAGAGTCATCCAATGAGCAGTTCTTC.

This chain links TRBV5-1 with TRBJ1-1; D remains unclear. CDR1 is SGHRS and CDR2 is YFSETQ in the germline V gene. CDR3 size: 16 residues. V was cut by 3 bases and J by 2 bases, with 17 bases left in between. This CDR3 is CASSSLGPDQNTEAFF. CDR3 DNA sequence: TGCGCCAGCAGCTCCCTGGGCCCGGATCAAAACACTGAAGCTTTCTTT.

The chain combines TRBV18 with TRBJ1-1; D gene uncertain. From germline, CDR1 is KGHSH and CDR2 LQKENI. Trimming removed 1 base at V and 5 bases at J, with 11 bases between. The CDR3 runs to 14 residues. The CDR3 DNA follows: TGTGCCAGCTCACCACGCCGGGAAACTACTGAAGCTTTCTTT. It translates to CASSPRRETTEAFF.

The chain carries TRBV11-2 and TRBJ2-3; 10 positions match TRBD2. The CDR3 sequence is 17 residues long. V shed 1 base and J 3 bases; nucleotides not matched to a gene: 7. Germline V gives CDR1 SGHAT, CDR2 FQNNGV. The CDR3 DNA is TGTGCCAGCAGCTTAGGCGGGGCTAGCGGGAGTACAGATACGCAGTATTTT. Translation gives CASSLGGASGSTDTQYF.